This TCR beta chain was sequenced in a study of OX40 agonist ivuxolimab in advanced cancers. Study background: Clinicians treated patients with ivuxolimab, an agonistic anti-OX40 (CD134) antibody.

Per germline, CDR1 SNHLY and CDR2 FYNNEI. The CDR3 contains 13 residues. V dropped 8 bases and J dropped 8 bases, with 18 bases sitting between them. Assay: immunoSEQ multiplex PCR; the TCRdb copy retains only in-frame clones and omits some. The table shows 65,000 to 80,000 clones, with about 83% occurring only once. Study-wide results and caveats: Antigens targeted by the expanded peripheral T cells were not determined. The average count of expanded clones was higher among CD8+ T cells than among CD4+.

Of note for this clone: Its antigen is not known.

The clonotype was recovered from an adult with an advanced solid tumor such as melanoma, head and neck, liver or kidney cancer. The gene calls are TRBV2 and TRBJ1-2; no reliable D call. The sequenced sample was CD4+ or CD8+ T cells sorted from blood, obtained in a trial of the OX40 agonist ivuxolimab. The CDR3 DNA reads as TGTGCCAGCGGTACCATCGGGCTCCTCGGCTACACCTTC. Amino acids: CASGTIGLLGYTF.